The next 32 T cell receptor beta chains were all read from a single sample in a study of blood T cells in healthy people across ages. A J-beta primer mix and a sample-barcoded 5' primer were used in a second PCR of about 7 to 12 cycles. MiXCR was run by TCRdb on the 5' RACE reads, yielding one entry per CDR3 protein. The profile shows about 930,000 distinct CDR3 sequences, under 35% of them singletons. These data also featured in a second study, about T cells of mothers and their children.

Source material: blood. These receptors all come from a woman between 35 and 50 years old in good health.

This clonotype was observed at least ten times. V is TRBV15 and J is TRBJ2-3, with 8 bases lining up with TRBD2. This CDR3 is 15 amino acids long. Germline V gene sequence: CDR1 LNHNV, CDR2 YYDKDF (reference sequence). V dropped 7 bases and J dropped 3; count of bases not matched to a gene: 9. The CDR3 is CATTRGGESTDTQYF. Written as DNA, the CDR3 is TGTGCCACCACTCGGGGGGGGGAGTCGACAGATACGCAGTATTTT.

The rearrangement links TRBV21-1 to TRBJ2-1; the table's D call, TRBD1, has no DNA check behind it. The last part of the DNA fits TRBJ2-7 better; the J call may be wrong. TRBV21-1 corresponds to a pseudogene. The length of the CDR3 is 14 residues. CDR3 sequence reads: CASNRDRQYNEQYF. CDR3 DNA: TGTGCCAGTAACCGGGACAGGCAGTACAATGAGCAGTACTTC.

The chain links TRBV3-1 to TRBJ1-5; D ambiguous. The CDR3 length is 16 residues. The germline V gene has CDR1 LGHDT and CDR2 YNNKEL (reference sequence). V was trimmed by 0 bases and J by 1 base, leaving 10 bases between them. CDR3 DNA: TGTGCCAGCAGCCAAGACCCATTAACGAGCAATCAGCCCCAGCATTTT. Translation gives CASSQDPLTSNQPQHF. The whole variable domain, filled in from reference TRBV3-1 and TRBJ1-5, reads DTAVSQTPKYLVTQMGNDKSIKCEQNLGHDTMYWYKQDSKKFLKIMFSYNNKELIINETVPNRFSPKSPDKAHLNLHINSLELGDSAVYFCASSQDPLTSNQPQHFGDGTRLSIL.

The chain employs TRBV4-2 and TRBJ1-5; no reliable D call. Germline V CDR1 and CDR2: LGHNA, YNFKEQ. Trimming removed 1 base at V and 2 bases at J, with 15 bases between. The CDR3 spans 17 residues. The DNA of the CDR3 is TGTGCCAGCAGCCAAGGTTGGAAAAATTGGGGCAATCAGCCCCAGCATTTT. This translates into CASSQGWKNWGNQPQHF.

This clonotype was detected only a few times. The chain links TRBV29-1 to TRBJ2-3; TRBD2 aligns across 12 bases. V dropped 6 bases and J dropped 7; count of bases not matched to a gene: 8. The germline gives CDR1 SQVTM, CDR2 ANQGSEA. This CDR3 contains 14 residues. The CDR3 loop reads CSVRGLAGVNTQYF. The CDR3 DNA is TGCAGCGTAAGGGGACTAGCGGGCGTTAATACGCAGTATTTT.

This clonotype came up many times. The chain has TRBV10-3 and TRBJ2-1, with 7 bases identical to TRBD1. With 6 bases clipped from V and 5 bases from J, the junction kept 7 bases outside the gene matches. This CDR3 has 14 amino acids. Germline CDR1 reads ENHRY; CDR2 reads SYGVKD. The CDR3 reads CAIRSGTANNEQFF. The CDR3 bases are TGTGCCATCAGGTCCGGGACAGCGAACAATGAGCAGTTCTTC.

This clonotype showed up many times. The chain carries TRBV6-2 or TRBV6-3 and TRBJ2-1; possibly TRBD1 for D (5 bases). CDR1 is MNHEY, CDR2 SVGEGT, per germline. This CDR3 comprises 18 residues. The germline V and J ends were trimmed by 0 bases and 0 bases, with 15 bases remaining between them. CDR3 loop: CASSYSFSDSSSYNEQFF. The CDR3 nucleotides read TGTGCCAGCAGTTACTCCTTTTCCGACAGTAGCTCCTACAATGAGCAGTTCTTC.

A word on this clonotype: Possible read error: a much larger clone is one base away. V is TRBV7-3 and J is TRBJ2-3; 9 positions match TRBD2. With 3 bases clipped from V and 2 bases from J, the junction kept 6 bases outside the gene matches. The germline CDR1 and CDR2 sequences are SGHTA and FQGTGA. The CDR3 is made up of 16 amino acids. The CDR3 spells CASSFGLAGITDTQYF. In DNA form, the CDR3 reads TGTGCCAGCAGCTTTGGGCTAGCGGGGATCACAGATACGCAGTATTTT.

About this clonotype: One junction end disagrees with the germline gene, perhaps due to a read error. The chain carries TRBV7-3 and TRBJ2-4, with TRBD1 identical over 8 bases. Gene TRBJ2-7 matches the end of the DNA better, so the J call may be wrong. The CDR3 runs 16 residues. The germline gives CDR1 SGHTA, CDR2 FQGTGA. The CDR3 protein is CASSESGQDHSYEQYF. The CDR3 coding sequence is TGCGCCAGCAGTGAGTCGGGACAGGATCACTCCTACGAGCAGTACTTC.

The gene calls are TRBV7-2 and TRBJ1-5, with D unclear. V shed 5 bases and J shed 0 bases, with 14 bases lying between them. The CDR3 sequence is 16 residues long. The germline gives CDR1 SGHTA, CDR2 FQGNSA. CDR3: CASSPGFSTSNQPQHF. CDR3 nucleotide sequence: TGTGCCAGCAGCCCGGGATTCTCTACTAGCAATCAGCCCCAGCATTTT.

This clonotype appeared a single time. This chain links TRBV7-2 with TRBJ2-7, with D uncertain. Germline V CDR1 and CDR2: SGHTA, FQGNSA. The CDR3 is 15 residues long. V shed 6 bases and J shed 0 bases, with 15 bases lying between them. CDR3 DNA sequence: TGTGCCAGCAGTGAAGTGCGGCTTACCTCCTACGAGCAGTACTTC. Its translation is CASSEVRLTSYEQYF.

This chain connects TRBV5-4 to TRBJ2-7, with 14 bases aligning to TRBD2. J gave up 3 bases and V 4 bases, and 6 bases lay outside the gene matches. Germline CDR1 and CDR2: SGHNT and YYREEE (reference sequence). The CDR3 runs to 16 residues. The CDR3 bases are TGTGCCAGCAGCAACGGAGGACTAGCGGGGGGCTACGAGCAGTACTTC. Amino acid sequence: CASSNGGLAGGYEQYF.

Only a few counts were recorded for this clonotype. The junction departs from germline at one end; a sequencing error may be responsible. This rearrangement joins TRBV7-3 to TRBJ2-7; 9 positions match TRBD2. The CDR3 is made up of 19 amino acids. Germline assignment: CDR1 SGHTA and CDR2 FQGTGA. CDR3 in DNA: TGTGCCGGCAGCCCACGGGGCGGGGGGGCCTCACACTCCTACAATGAGCAGTACTTC. Amino acid sequence: CAGSPRGGGASHSYNEQYF.

As DNA, the CDR3 is TGCAGCGTCGCAGATACCGGGACAGGGACCTACGAGCAGTACTTC. It specifies CSVADTGTGTYEQYF. The chain carries TRBV29-1 and TRBJ2-4, with 9 bases lining up with TRBD1. The DNA end favors TRBJ2-7, so the J call may be wrong. Germline assignment: CDR1 SQVTM and CDR2 ANQGSEA. CDR3 length: 15 amino acids.

The chain recombines TRBV5-1 with TRBJ2-5; D is tentatively TRBD1 or TRBD2 (5 bases each). Germline loops: CDR1 SGHRS, CDR2 YFSETQ. This CDR3 spans 14 amino acids. V was shortened by 4 bases and J by 0 bases, with 10 bases between the two germline ends. The chain's CDR3 is CASSGGRHQETQYF. The CDR3 nucleotides are TGCGCCAGCAGCGGGGGACGCCACCAAGAGACCCAGTACTTC.

At least ten counts were recorded for this clonotype. This chain connects TRBV7-2 to TRBJ2-2; D gene unclear. With 7 bases removed from V and 6 bases from J, the gap between germline ends came to 12 bases. The CDR3 contains 13 residues. Germline-derived CDR1 and CDR2 are SGHTA and FQGNSA. The CDR3 bases are TGTGCCAGCAATCCAGTCCGCGCCGGGGAGCTGTTTTTT. Translated, it gives CASNPVRAGELFF.

This clonotype was counted many times. This chain connects TRBV5-1 to TRBJ2-1, with 10 bases lining up with TRBD2. The germline gives CDR1 SGHRS, CDR2 YFSETQ. This CDR3 comprises 16 residues. V was clipped by 0 bases and J by 6 bases; unmatched bases: 6. The CDR3 is CASSLVASGGFNEQFF. CDR3 nucleotide sequence: TGCGCCAGCAGCTTGGTAGCTAGCGGGGGATTCAATGAGCAGTTCTTC.

This clonotype was recorded once. One base away lies a much larger clone, so this may be a sequencing read error. The rearrangement links TRBV5-1 to TRBJ2-4, with TRBD2 identical over 10 bases. Germline values: CDR1 SGHRS, CDR2 YFSETQ. This CDR3 is 15 amino acids long. V dropped 1 base and J dropped 13; count of bases not matched to a gene: 11. This CDR3 reads CASSLMLAGASEQYF. Written as DNA, the CDR3 is TGCGCCAGCAGCTTGATGCTAGCGGGGGCCAGTGAGCAGTACTTC.

V is TRBV21-1 and J is TRBJ2-1. TRBV21-1 constitutes a pseudogene. This CDR3 region has 12 residues. The CDR3 reads CASSKSVNEQFF. The DNA for the CDR3 is TGTGCCAGCAGCAAAAGCGTCAATGAGCAGTTCTTC.

The sample holds a few counts of this clonotype. A read error may be the cause here, since a much bigger clone is one base away. The gene calls are TRBV7-8 and TRBJ2-3, with 12 bases lining up with TRBD2. The V segment lost 4 bases and the J segment 2 bases; nucleotides outside the gene matches: 13. CDR1 SGHVS and CDR2 FQNEAQ come from the germline V gene. CDR3 size: 19 residues. In DNA form, the CDR3 reads TGTGCCAGCAGCTACCGCGGGGCTAGCGGGGGGGCTTTCACAGATACGCAGTATTTT. It is translated as CASSYRGASGGAFTDTQYF.

The chain couples TRBV7-9 to TRBJ1-1, with D uncertain. This CDR3 has 14 residues. V lost 7 bases, J lost 3 bases, and 15 bases lay in between. Germline CDR1 SEHNR, CDR2 FQNEAQ (reference sequence). The CDR3 reads CASKDGIWDTEAFF. DNA for the CDR3: TGTGCCAGCAAAGACGGGATTTGGGACACTGAAGCTTTCTTT.

Comments on this clonotype: The junction departs from the called germline gene at one end, perhaps through a read error. The genes are TRBV7-2 and TRBJ2-7; no clear D gene. Germline V gene lookup returns CDR1 SGHTA and CDR2 FQGNSA. The CDR3 is 11 amino acids. Written as DNA, the CDR3 is TGTGCCTGCAGAAACAGCAACGAGCAGTACTTC. The encoded protein is CACRNSNEQYF.

Of note for this clonotype: One base away lies a much larger clone, so this may be a sequencing read error. The chain uses TRBV25-1 and TRBJ2-7, with unresolved D. The DNA end is more similar to TRBJ2-5, so the J call may be wrong. CDR1 and CDR2 from the germline V gene are MGHDK and SYGVNS. This CDR3 region has 13 residues. CDR3 region: CASSEYSRGTQYF. The CDR3 nucleotides read TGTGCCAGCAGTGAATATTCCCGAGGGACCCAGTACTTC.

With respect to this clonotype: Germline and junction disagree at one end, which may indicate a read error. This chain uses TRBV6-4 with TRBJ2-1, with 10 bases identical to TRBD2. The CDR3 spans 15 residues. The germline V gene encodes CDR1 MRHNA and CDR2 SNTAGT. CDR3 nucleotides: TGTGCCAACAGTGACTCTTCTAGCGGGGGTAATGAGCAGTTCTTC. Its translation is CANSDSSSGGNEQFF.

This clonotype came up a few times. The V gene is TRBV7-9, the J gene TRBJ2-1; 8 nucleotides line up with TRBD2. The CDR3 totals 15 residues. Losses at the gene ends were 8 bases for V and 6 bases for J; bases not matched to a gene: 12. Per the germline V gene, CDR1 is SEHNR and CDR2 is FQNEAQ (reference sequence). CDR3 nucleotides: TGTGCCAGCGCTACCTTCCGGGGGGGCCTCAATGAGCAGTTCTTC. It is translated as CASATFRGGLNEQFF.

For this clonotype: A read error is possible here, since a much larger clone lies one base away. V usage is TRBV7-2 and J usage is TRBJ1-2; 7 bases are shared with TRBD1. Germline CDR1 and CDR2: SGHTA and FQGNSA. The CDR3 loop spans 16 amino acids. The CDR3 sequence: CASSSGGQGYNHGYTF. In nucleotides, the CDR3 is TGTGCCAGCAGCTCAGGGGGACAAGGTTATAACCATGGCTACACCTTC. The variable domain in full, completed from reference TRBV7-2 and TRBJ1-2, reads GAGVSQSPSNKVTEKGKDVELRCDPISGHTALYWYRQSLGQGLEFLIYFQGNSAPDKSGLPSDRFSAERTGGSVSTLTIQRTQQEDSAVYLCASSSGGQGYNHGYTFGSGTRLTVV.

This clonotype came up many times. This chain uses TRBV28 with TRBJ2-4; 9 nucleotides match TRBD1. Germline-derived CDR1 and CDR2 are MDHEN and SYDVKM. Losses at the gene ends were 3 bases for V and 7 bases for J; bases not matched to a gene: 7. The CDR3 extends over 15 amino acids. The CDR3 spells CASSFSGTGTNIQYF. DNA of the CDR3: TGTGCCAGCAGTTTCTCCGGGACAGGGACGAACATTCAGTACTTC. The full variable domain, its missing parts supplied by reference TRBV28 and TRBJ2-4, is DVKVTQSSRYLVKRTGEKVFLECVQDMDHENMFWYRQDPGLGLRLIYFSYDVKMKEKGDIPEGYSVSREKKERFSLILESASTNQTSMYLCASSFSGTGTNIQYFGAGTRLSVL.

There are many counts of this clonotype. The chain employs TRBV29-1 and TRBJ1-1, with a possible D match to TRBD1 (6 bases). In germline, CDR1 is SQVTM, CDR2 ANQGSEA. V was cut by 6 bases and J by 8 bases, with 10 bases left in between. The CDR3 is made up of 10 amino acids. CDR3 DNA sequence: TGCAGCGTCGGGCAGGGGGAAGCTTTCTTT. Its translation is CSVGQGEAFF.

J is TRBJ1-2 and V is TRBV6-2 or TRBV6-3, with D unclear. Germline-derived CDR1 and CDR2 are MNHEY and SVGEGT. Trimming stripped 5 bases from V and 2 bases from J, with 12 bases between. CDR3 size: 14 residues. CDR3 nucleotide sequence: TGTGCCAGCAGTCGGGAGCAGCGGAACTATGGCTACACCTTC. This codes for CASSREQRNYGYTF.

At least ten counts were recorded for this clonotype. The genes are TRBV30 and TRBJ1-2; D might be TRBD1 (6 bases). This CDR3 region has 14 residues. CDR1 and CDR2 (germline): GTSNPN, SVGIG (reference sequence). Trimming left V 0 bases short and J 6 bases short, with 14 bases between. The CDR3 DNA sequence: TGTGCCTGGAGTGTACGGAATAACAGGGATGGCTACACCTTC. Translating gives CAWSVRNNRDGYTF.

The chain is built from TRBV4-3 and TRBJ2-1, with 8 bases fitting TRBD2. J gave up 1 base and V 7 bases, and 3 bases lay outside the gene matches. Germline loops: CDR1 LGHNA, CDR2 YSLEER. This CDR3 region has 14 residues. The CDR3 coding sequence is TGCGCCAGCAAACTAGCGGAGTCCTACAATGAGCAGTTCTTC. Its translation is CASKLAESYNEQFF.

In this sample, this clonotype turned up many times. The chain couples TRBV12-3 or TRBV12-4 to TRBJ1-5; 8 bases map to TRBD1. Trimming cost V 6 bases and J 3 bases; bases outside gene matches: 4. The CDR3 totals 14 residues. CDR3 in DNA: TGTGCCAGCAGCCTGACAGGGGTCAATCAGCCCCAGCATTTT. It codes for CASSLTGVNQPQHF.